The rows below give T cell receptor beta chains drawn from one sample of a study of Ad26.COV2.S vaccination and SARS-CoV-2 variants. Here immunoSEQ multiplex PCR was the method, and the copy in TCRdb shows in-frame clones only, minus some. The sample consists of 350,000 to 400,000 clones, approximately 86% of them appearing once. The source material was peripheral blood, sampled in a trial of Ad26.COV2.S vaccine versus placebo. These TCRs come from a person aged 18 to 65 who received the Ad26.COV2.S COVID-19 vaccine or a placebo. Each CDR3 is given with its conserved first and last residue. The order of the fields is clone size, D gene, J gene, V gene, CDR3 protein, CDR3 DNA. The D gene is left open where the match is weak. Size is omitted from some rows. Given values are once, few, many or a class for expanded clones.

-,-,TRBJ1-1,TRBV7-8,CASSLEIASPEAFF,TGTGCCAGCAGCTTAGAAATCGCCTCCCCTGAAGCTTTCTTT
-,-,TRBJ1-5,TRBV19,CASMKRYSNQPQHF,TGTGCCAGTATGAAGCGATATAGCAATCAGCCCCAGCATTTT
-,TRBD1,TRBJ1-4,TRBV3-1/TRBV3-2,CASSQTGPTNEKLFF,TGTGCCAGCAGCCAGACAGGGCCAACTAATGAAAAACTGTTTTTT
once,-,TRBJ1-5,TRBV19,CATTPGPNSNQPQHF,TGTGCCACCACCCCAGGACCAAATAGCAATCAGCCCCAGCATTTT
-,-,TRBJ1-5,TRBV6-1,CASSEARNPYSNQPQHF,TGTGCCAGCAGTGAAGCGCGGAATCCCTATAGCAATCAGCCCCAGCATTTT
-,-,TRBJ1-1,TRBV10-2,CASTGGAELRTEAFF,TGCGCCAGCACCGGGGGGGCCGAACTGAGGACTGAAGCTTTCTTT
-,TRBD1,TRBJ1-1,TRBV7-9,CASSLRQGVKDTEAFF,TGTGCCAGCAGCTTAAGGCAGGGGGTAAAGGACACTGAAGCTTTCTTT
-,-,TRBJ1-6,TRBV27,CASSLARFYNDSPLHF,TGTGCCAGCAGTTTGGCCAGATTCTATAATGATTCACCCCTCCACTTT
-,-,TRBJ2-1,TRBV7-8,CASSPLTDWGSYNEQFF,TGTGCCAGCAGCCCCTTAACGGACTGGGGCTCCTACAATGAGCAGTTCTTC
-,-,TRBJ1-5,TRBV5-1,CASSPDSRNQPQHF,TGCGCCAGCAGCCCCGACAGCCGTAATCAGCCCCAGCATTTT
-,-,TRBJ1-1,TRBV5-4,CASSLPQTGNTEAFF,TGTGCCAGCAGCTTGCCCCAAACAGGGAACACTGAAGCTTTCTTT
few,-,TRBJ1-2,TRBV10-2,CASSGDSPLYGYTF,TGCGCCAGCTCCGGCGACAGCCCCCTATATGGCTACACCTTC
-,TRBD2,TRBJ2-1,TRBV11-3,CASSLETSAYNEQFF,TGTGCCAGCAGCTTAGAGACTAGCGCCTACAATGAGCAGTTCTTC
few,-,TRBJ1-6,TRBV5-6,CASSLVRVSPLHF,TGTGCCAGCAGCTTGGTGAGGGTGTCACCCCTCCACTTT
-,-,TRBJ1-3,TRBV7-9,CASSNPGASGNTIYF,TGTGCCAGCAGCAATCCGGGGGCATCTGGAAACACCATATATTTT
-,-,TRBJ2-1,TRBV11-2,CASSLDKGYNEQFF,TGTGCCAGCAGCTTAGACAAGGGATACAATGAGCAGTTCTTC
-,-,TRBJ2-2,TRBV3-1/TRBV3-2,CASSQDAGTGELFF,TGTGCCAGCAGCCAAGATGCGGGCACCGGGGAGCTGTTTTTT
-,-,TRBJ1-2,TRBV5-1,CASSLGPGEYGYTF,TGCGCCAGCAGCTTGGGTCCAGGGGAGTATGGCTACACCTTC
-,-,TRBJ2-1,TRBV7-9,CASSSGQYVGNEQFF,TGTGCCAGCAGCTCGGGACAATACGTAGGCAATGAGCAGTTCTTC
-,TRBD1,TRBJ1-5,TRBV2,CASSPQGFGQPQHF,TGTGCCAGCAGTCCACAGGGGTTCGGTCAGCCCCAGCATTTT
-,-,TRBJ1-1,TRBV12-1,CASSFHITVRVEAFF,TGTGCCAGCAGCTTTCATATTACGGTGCGCGTTGAAGCTTTCTTT
-,TRBD2,TRBJ2-5,TRBV7-2,CASSLLTSGPWGTQYF,TGTGCCAGCAGCCTCCTGACTAGCGGACCTTGGGGGACCCAGTACTTC
-,-,TRBJ1-1,TRBV27,CASSFRALLNTEAFF,TGTGCCAGCAGTTTTAGGGCTCTATTGAACACTGAAGCTTTCTTT
-,TRBD1,TRBJ2-7,TRBV2,CASSEMGQGGDEQYF,TGTGCCAGCAGTGAGATGGGACAGGGAGGCGACGAGCAGTACTTC
-,-,TRBJ1-1,TRBV19,CATGRMNTEAFF,TGTGCCACTGGCAGGATGAACACTGAAGCTTTCTTT
-,-,TRBJ1-1,TRBV27,CASSTVRISQSRIRAFF,TGTGCCAGCAGTACAGTGAGAATATCTCAGTCGAGGATTAGAGCTTTCTTT
-,-,TRBJ2-5,TRBV5-1,CASSLADQETQYF,TGCGCCAGCAGCTTGGCGGACCAAGAGACCCAGTACTTC
-,TRBD1,TRBJ2-3,TRBV6-2/TRBV6-3,CASSLGAGGPDTQYF,TGTGCCAGCAGCCTCGGGGCAGGGGGACCAGATACGCAGTATTTT
few,-,TRBJ1-6,TRBV27,CASSLSGLTYNSPLHF,TGTGCCAGCAGTTTATCGGGTCTGACCTATAATTCACCCCTCCACTTT
-,-,TRBJ1-5,TRBV29-1,CSVDFGFNQPQHF,TGCAGCGTTGACTTCGGGTTCAATCAGCCCCAGCATTTT
-,-,TRBJ1-1,TRBV6-6,CASSSPGEGTEAFF,TGTGCCAGCAGCTCCCCGGGGGAGGGGACTGAAGCTTTCTTT
once,-,TRBJ1-2,TRBV11-2,CASSSGLRNYGYTF,TGTGCCAGCAGCTCGGGACTACGGAACTATGGCTACACCTTC
-,-,TRBJ1-1,TRBV27,CASSPFDRPGAEAFF,TGTGCCAGCAGTCCCTTCGACAGACCTGGCGCTGAAGCTTTCTTT
-,-,TRBJ2-7,TRBV4-3,CASSQDDGEQYF,TGCGCCAGCAGCCAAGACGATGGTGAGCAGTACTTC
-,-,TRBJ2-7,TRBV30,CAWGRGVAYEQYF,TGTGCCTGGGGAAGAGGGGTGGCCTACGAGCAGTACTTC
-,TRBD2,TRBJ2-3,TRBV10-3,CAISERLAGGLTDTQYF,TGTGCCATCAGTGAAAGACTAGCGGGGGGCCTCACAGATACGCAGTATTTT
-,-,TRBJ2-2,TRBV24-1,CATSDPDRNTGELFF,TGTGCCACCAGTGACCCCGACAGGAACACCGGGGAGCTGTTTTTT
-,-,TRBJ1-1,TRBV4-3,CASSQDLDYPEAFF,TGCGCCAGCAGCCAAGACCTTGACTACCCTGAAGCTTTCTTT
once,-,TRBJ2-7,TRBV15,CATSRGIDWEQYF,TGTGCCACCAGCAGAGGGATAGATTGGGAGCAGTACTTC
-,-,TRBJ1-2,TRBV19,CASTNEARVNYGYTF,TGTGCCAGTACCAATGAAGCCAGGGTCAACTATGGCTACACCTTC
once,-,TRBJ2-2,TRBV6-2/TRBV6-3,CASSLTNTGELFF,TGTGCCAGCAGTCTCACTAACACCGGGGAGCTGTTTTTT
-,TRBD1,TRBJ1-2,TRBV5-1,CASSLSGTGGYGYTF,TGCGCCAGCAGCCTCTCGGGGACAGGGGGCTATGGCTACACCTTC
-,-,TRBJ1-2,TRBV19,CASTRRGMNYGYTF,TGTGCCAGTACCCGGAGGGGGATGAACTATGGCTACACCTTC
-,TRBD1,TRBJ1-2,TRBV7-9,CASSSVTGKGYGYTF,TGTGCCAGCAGCTCCGTGACAGGGAAGGGCTATGGCTACACCTTC
once,TRBD1,TRBJ1-2,TRBV19,CASKETGPYGYTF,TGTGCCAGTAAGGAGACAGGGCCCTATGGCTACACCTTC